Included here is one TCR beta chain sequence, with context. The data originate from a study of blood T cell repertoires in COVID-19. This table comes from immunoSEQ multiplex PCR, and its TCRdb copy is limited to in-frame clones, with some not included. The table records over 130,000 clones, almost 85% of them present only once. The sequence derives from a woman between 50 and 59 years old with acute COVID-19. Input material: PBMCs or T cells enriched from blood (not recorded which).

CDR3 nucleotides: TGTGCTTCCAGCTCCTATAATTCACCCCTCCACTTT. Translation: CASSSYNSPLHF. The gene calls are TRBV30 and TRBJ1-6; D unresolved. Looked up from germline, CDR1 is GTSNPN and CDR2 is SVGIG (reference sequence). CDR3 length: 12 amino acids.